Sequencing of this T cell receptor (beta chain) was carried out in a study of Tregs in tolerant kidney transplant recipients. Produced via immunoSEQ multiplex PCR; TCRdb's table is partial and in-frame only. The table shows 100,000 or so clones, with roughly 93% occurring only once. Of note for this clone: Antigen specificity is unknown.

Study-wide results and caveats: Findings come from small patient numbers and require larger validation. Antigen-driven expansion was suggested because donor-specific Tregs expanded more than all Tregs in tolerant patients. Activated donor B cell expansion appeared to reveal the most relevant donor-specific TCRbeta repertoire.

The nonmyeloablative bone marrow transplants came from related graft donors, with transient mixed chimerism. The material was CD4+ T cells from blood (PBMCs), obtained 12 months after the transplant. This sequence was found in a human patient who received a combined kidney and bone marrow transplant. Some T cells could come from the graft donor.

CDR3 DNA sequence: TGTGCCAGCAGCCGGGTAGCGGGAGTCAGGAGCACAGATACGCAGTATTTT. This encodes CASSRVAGVRSTDTQYF. This chain connects TRBV7-2 to TRBJ2-3; 9 bases are shared with TRBD2. Looked up from germline, CDR1 is SGHTA and CDR2 is FQGNSA. This CDR3 is built from 17 residues. V dropped 5 bases and J dropped 0; count of bases not matched to a gene: 9.